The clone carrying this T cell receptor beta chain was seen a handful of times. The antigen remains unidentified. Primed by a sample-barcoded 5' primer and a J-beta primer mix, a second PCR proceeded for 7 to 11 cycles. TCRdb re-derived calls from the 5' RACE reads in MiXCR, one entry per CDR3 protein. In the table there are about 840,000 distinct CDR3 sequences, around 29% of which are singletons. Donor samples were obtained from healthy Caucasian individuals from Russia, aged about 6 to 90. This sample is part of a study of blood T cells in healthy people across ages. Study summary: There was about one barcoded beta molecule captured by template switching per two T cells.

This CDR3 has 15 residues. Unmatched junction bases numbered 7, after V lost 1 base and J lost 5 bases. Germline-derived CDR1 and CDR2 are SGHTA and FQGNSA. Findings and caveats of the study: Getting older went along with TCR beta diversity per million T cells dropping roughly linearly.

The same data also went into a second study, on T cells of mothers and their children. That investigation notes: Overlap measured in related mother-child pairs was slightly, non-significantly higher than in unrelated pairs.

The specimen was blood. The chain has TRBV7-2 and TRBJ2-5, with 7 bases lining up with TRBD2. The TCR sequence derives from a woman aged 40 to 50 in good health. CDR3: CASSLERTRWETQYF. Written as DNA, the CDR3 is TGTGCCAGCAGCTTAGAGCGGACTAGGTGGGAGACCCAGTACTTC.